The 25 T cell receptor beta chains below were found in one sample sequenced in a study of cytomegalovirus exposure and HLA in healthy donors. It was with 60 Vbeta and 13 Jbeta primers that the PCR ran. Profiled with immunoSEQ multiplex PCR; TCRdb holds only in-frame clones, not every one. Found here are about 300,000 clones, about nine tenths of them singletons; the top ten hold 3% to 4%. The sample comprised PBMCs. Every receptor here comes from a man aged 35 to 55 in good health and CMV-seropositive.

In its sample, this clone was seen a few times. The chain recombines TRBV6-1 with TRBJ1-1; D is perhaps TRBD1 (6 bases). Germline V gene lookup returns CDR1 MNHNS and CDR2 SASEGT. This CDR3 has 13 residues. Trimming pared 6 bases from V and 4 bases from J, leaving 12 bases between. CDR3 DNA sequence: TGTGCCAGCAGACTGACAGGACCCACTGAAGCTTTCTTT. Translating it yields CASRLTGPTEAFF.

The chain links TRBV19 to TRBJ2-1; 7 bases match TRBD1. The CDR3 has 14 amino acids. Germline V gene data show CDR1 as LNHDA and CDR2 as SQIVND (reference sequence). Trimming at V came to 9 bases and at J to 4 bases, leaving 9 bases not matched to a gene. CDR3 sequence reads: CARREGAGYNEQFF. The CDR3 DNA is TGTGCCAGAAGAGAGGGGGCGGGTTACAATGAGCAGTTCTTC.

The CDR3 nucleotides read TGTGCCAGTAGTATGGAGGACTCGGCCAGATGGTATGGCTACACCTTC. Protein: CASSMEDSARWYGYTF. The V call is TRBV19, the J call TRBJ1-2; D remains ambiguous. This CDR3 is 16 amino acids long. Per germline, CDR1 LNHDA and CDR2 SQIVND (reference sequence). V was pared by 3 bases and J by 5 bases, with 19 bases between.

The V gene is TRBV4-2, the J gene TRBJ2-1; tentative D call: TRBD2 (6 bases). Trimming pared 4 bases from V and 7 bases from J, leaving 11 bases between. From germline, CDR1 is LGHNA and CDR2 YNFKEQ. This CDR3 has 13 amino acids. The CDR3 DNA sequence: TGTGCCAGCAGCCCGGACGGGGGAAATGAGCAGTTCTTC. Its protein is CASSPDGGNEQFF.

The rearrangement joins TRBV19 to TRBJ2-2; D ambiguous. Trimming removed 0 bases from V and 3 bases from J, with 8 bases in between. There are 15 residues in the CDR3. Germline V CDR1 and CDR2: LNHDA, SQIVND (reference sequence). The CDR3 loop reads CASSIDTVYTGELFF. The DNA of the CDR3 is TGTGCCAGTAGTATAGACACAGTCTACACCGGGGAGCTGTTTTTT. Supplemented by reference TRBV19 and TRBJ2-2, the full variable domain reads DGGITQSPKYLFRKEGQNVTLSCEQNLNHDAMYWYRQDPGQGLRLIYYSQIVNDFQKGDIAEGYSVSREKKESFPLTVTSAQKNPTAFYLCASSIDTVYTGELFFGEGSRLTVL.

The gene calls are TRBV7-9 and TRBJ2-7, with D perhaps TRBD2 (6 bases). With 5 bases removed from V and 4 bases from J, the gap between germline ends came to 15 bases. Germline CDR1 reads SEHNR; CDR2 reads FQNEAQ (reference sequence). This CDR3 has 14 amino acids. The CDR3 reads CASSGDFASYEQYF. The CDR3 DNA follows: TGTGCCAGCAGCGGGGACTTCGCCAGTTACGAGCAGTACTTC.

As concerns this clone: This specimen includes other DNA sequences encoding the same CDR3. The CDR3 bases are TGCGCCAGCAGCCAGGGACAGGGGAATCAGCCCCAGCATTTT. This translates into CASSQGQGNQPQHF. The chain links TRBV4-1 to TRBJ1-5; 10 nucleotides align to TRBD1. From germline, CDR1 is MGHRA and CDR2 YSYEKL. J was trimmed by 4 bases and V by 3 bases; bases with no gene match: 0. CDR3 length: 14 residues.

The chain combines TRBV4-1 with TRBJ2-7; D call uncertain. Trimming left V 0 bases short and J 3 bases short, with 18 bases between. From germline, CDR1 is MGHRA and CDR2 YSYEKL. There are 17 residues in the CDR3. CDR3 in DNA: TGCGCCAGCAGCCAAGAAGGTCGCAGCGTCCCGGGCTACGAGCAGTACTTC. Its protein product is CASSQEGRSVPGYEQYF.

The rearrangement uses TRBV6-1 and TRBJ2-7; the D is unclear. CDR3 length: 11 residues. CDR1 and CDR2 (germline): MNHNS, SASEGT. V lost 6 bases, J lost 7 bases, and 10 bases lay in between. CDR3 residues: CASSERGEQYF. DNA of the CDR3: TGTGCCAGCAGCGAAAGAGGAGAGCAGTACTTC.

The chain uses TRBV11-3 and TRBJ2-1; D perhaps matches TRBD1 (6 bases). V was shortened by 5 bases and J by 8 bases, with 16 bases between the two germline ends. This CDR3 comprises 14 residues. The germline V gene encodes CDR1 SGHNT and CDR2 YENEEA. CDR3 in DNA: TGTGCCAGCAGCAGGGACACGAGGTCCGATGAGCAGTTCTTC. It encodes CASSRDTRSDEQFF.

The genes are TRBV11-1 and TRBJ2-1; 10 bases align to TRBD1. The CDR3 has 14 amino acids. Germline V gives CDR1 SGHAT, CDR2 FQDESV (reference sequence). V was clipped by 7 bases and J by 6 bases; unmatched bases: 6. The CDR3 loop reads CASTLTGGINEQFF. The CDR3 nucleotides are TGTGCCAGCACCCTGACAGGGGGCATCAATGAGCAGTTCTTC.

The CDR3 loop is CASSKPGQGGYEQYF. The DNA of the CDR3 is TGCGCCAGCAGCAAACCGGGACAGGGGGGATACGAGCAGTACTTC. The chain joins TRBV4-1 to TRBJ2-7, with 11 bases lining up with TRBD1. Germline V gene lookup returns CDR1 MGHRA and CDR2 YSYEKL. The J segment lost 4 bases and the V segment lost 5 bases, leaving 7 bases of the junction unmatched. CDR3 length equals 15 residues.

The chain links TRBV6-6 to TRBJ1-2, with a possible D match to TRBD1 (5 bases). V was shortened by 2 bases and J by 1 base, with 11 bases between the two germline ends. This CDR3 is 15 amino acids long. Germline V gives CDR1 MNHNY, CDR2 SVGAGI (reference sequence). CDR3 nucleotides: TGTGCCAGCAGTTACGGGTTGGGGGGTAACTATGGCTACACCTTC. Protein product: CASSYGLGGNYGYTF.

The chain employs TRBV6-4 and TRBJ1-2; D call uncertain. V lost 0 bases and J lost 2, with 7 bases in between. The CDR3 consists of 14 residues. Germline CDR1 reads MRHNA; CDR2 reads SNTAGT. CDR3 sequence reads: CASSDSRGNYGYTF. The CDR3 DNA reads as TGTGCCAGCAGTGACTCTCGCGGAAACTATGGCTACACCTTC.

This chain links TRBV15 with TRBJ2-5; tentative D call: TRBD1 (6 bases). Trimming shortened V by 2 bases and J by 0 bases, and 13 bases separated the two germline ends. Per the germline V gene, CDR1 is LNHNV and CDR2 is YYDKDF (reference sequence). This CDR3 spans 16 amino acids. The DNA for the CDR3 is TGTGCCACCAGCAGACCGGACAGCCCACACCAAGAGACCCAGTACTTC. This translates into CATSRPDSPHQETQYF.

This clone was observed a few times. The genes are TRBV28 and TRBJ1-1; 8 positions match TRBD1. The ends lost 7 bases at V and 0 bases at J; junction bases unmatched: 4. The CDR3 has 14 amino acids. Germline V CDR1 and CDR2: MDHEN, SYDVKM. For the CDR3, the DNA is TGTGCCAGCACCCTGACAGGGGTGAACACTGAAGCTTTCTTT. Translated: CASTLTGVNTEAFF. Based on the CDR3 plus reference TRBV28 and TRBJ1-1, the full variable domain is DVKVTQSSRYLVKRTGEKVFLECVQDMDHENMFWYRQDPGLGLRLIYFSYDVKMKEKGDIPEGYSVSREKKERFSLILESASTNQTSMYLCASTLTGVNTEAFFGQGTRLTVV.

This chain uses TRBV28 with TRBJ2-3; TRBD2 matches 10 bases. The CDR3 covers 15 residues. V lost 2 bases, J lost 2 bases, and 1 base stayed unmatched. From germline, CDR1 is MDHEN and CDR2 SYDVKM. CDR3 nucleotides: TGTGCCAGCAGTTTACTAGCGGGAGTCACAGATACGCAGTATTTT. Encoded protein: CASSLLAGVTDTQYF.

The table lists this clone with a count of one. J is TRBJ2-7 and V is TRBV28, with a possible D match to TRBD1 (5 bases). V lost 3 bases and J 2 bases, leaving 14 bases between the germline ends. The CDR3 loop spans 15 amino acids. The germline V gene encodes CDR1 MDHEN and CDR2 SYDVKM. In nucleotides, the CDR3 is TGTGCCAGCAGTTTTCCCAGGGTAGGGACCTACGAGCAGTACTTC. Amino acid sequence: CASSFPRVGTYEQYF.

This sequence joins TRBV5-1 and TRBJ1-3; 11 positions agree with TRBD1. CDR3 size: 16 residues. Germline V CDR1 and CDR2: SGHRS, YFSETQ. The junction had 6 bases not matched to a gene; V was cut back by 4 bases and J by 3 bases. The CDR3 is CASSRTGGRSGNTIYF. CDR3 DNA sequence: TGCGCCAGCAGCCGGACAGGGGGCCGGAGTGGAAACACCATATATTTT.

V is TRBV18 and J is TRBJ2-2; TRBD2 agrees at 7 bases. The CDR3 is 17 amino acids. The V gene's germline CDR1 is KGHSH and CDR2 LQKENI. V was clipped by 3 bases and J by 0 bases; unmatched bases: 7. This chain's CDR3 is CASSPRHSGSNTGELFF. The CDR3 DNA reads TGTGCCAGCTCACCCCGTCATAGCGGGTCGAACACCGGGGAGCTGTTTTTT.

V and J are TRBV2 and TRBJ2-1; 8 nucleotides align to TRBD1. Per germline, CDR1 SNHLY and CDR2 FYNNEI. This CDR3 is built from 15 residues. V shed 6 bases, J shed 4 bases, and the junction held 8 bases outside the gene matches. The CDR3 here is CASRTDRGGYNEQFF. The CDR3 DNA reads as TGTGCCAGCAGGACCGACAGGGGCGGGTACAATGAGCAGTTCTTC. The whole variable domain, remainder taken from reference TRBV2 and TRBJ2-1, is EPEVTQTPSHQVTQMGQEVILRCVPISNHLYFYWYRQILGQKVEFLVSFYNNEISEKSEIFDDQFSVERPDGSNFTLKIRSTKLEDSAMYFCASRTDRGGYNEQFFGPGTRLTVL.

The rearrangement joins TRBV27 to TRBJ2-7; maybe TRBD1 (5 bases). This CDR3 contains 12 residues. Germline V gene sequence: CDR1 MNHEY, CDR2 SMNVEV (reference sequence). Trimming shortened V by 6 bases and J by 3 bases, and 9 bases separated the two germline ends. CDR3 DNA sequence: TGTGCCAGCAGCCATCAGGGCTACGAGCAGTACTTC. Translation: CASSHQGYEQYF.

The rearrangement links TRBV7-9 to TRBJ2-5, with 9 bases that match TRBD2. Germline CDR1 is SEHNR and CDR2 is FQNEAQ (reference sequence). This CDR3 has 15 residues. V was clipped by 5 bases and J by 5 bases; unmatched bases: 9. CDR3 residues: CASSPSGRTRETQYF. Here the CDR3 DNA reads TGTGCCAGCAGCCCCAGCGGGAGGACCCGGGAGACCCAGTACTTC.

This chain joins TRBV6-1 and TRBJ1-6; the match to TRBD1 covers 7 bases. With V trimmed by 4 bases and J by 6 bases, 12 bases remained unmatched. The germline V gene encodes CDR1 MNHNS and CDR2 SASEGT. The CDR3 totals 17 residues. The CDR3 loop is CASSAGTAEETNSPLHF. The CDR3 DNA follows: TGTGCCAGCAGTGCAGGGACAGCCGAAGAGACTAATTCACCCCTCCACTTT.

The chain joins TRBV28 to TRBJ2-1, with 14 bases lining up with TRBD2. Per the germline V gene, CDR1 is MDHEN and CDR2 is SYDVKM. J gave up 6 bases and V 5 bases, and 6 bases lay outside the gene matches. This CDR3 has 16 amino acids. CDR3 sequence reads: CASSPLGLAGANEQFF. DNA of the CDR3: TGTGCCAGCAGTCCCCTGGGACTAGCGGGAGCCAATGAGCAGTTCTTC.